This T cell receptor (beta chain) was retrieved from a study of T cells in localized non-small cell lung cancer. Study-level findings and limits: Uninvolved adjacent lung had more T cell clonality than any other tissue, topping tumor. In the blood, greater T cell density corresponded to longer overall survival. Investigators sequenced only a single tumor region, leaving heterogeneity possible. Across samples, adjacent lung featured a median 57 of the top 100 tumor clones.

Germline CDR1 and CDR2: GTSNPN and SVGIG (reference sequence). The ends lost 0 bases at V and 6 bases at J; junction bases unmatched: 2. This CDR3 has 14 amino acids. As for this clone: The antigen remains unidentified.

The repertoire was sequenced with immunoSEQ multiplex PCR; TCRdb's copy has only in-frame clones and lacks some. The sample has some 140,000 clones, roughly 90% seen once; the top ten hold over 1.5%. The clonotype originates from a female donor aged 60 or older with stage I lung adenocarcinoma. The genes are TRBV30 and TRBJ1-6; 7 bases are a match to TRBD1. The sample consisted of peripheral blood, taken before any cancer treatment. The CDR3 loop reads CAWSVHRGNSPLHF. DNA for the CDR3: TGTGCCTGGAGTGTGCACAGGGGTAATTCACCCCTCCACTTT.